This entry lists 21 T cell receptor beta chains sequenced from one sample in a study of T cell repertoires in cytomegalovirus infection. TCRdb called the reads again in MiXCR, with one record for every CDR3 protein. This table has some 180,000 distinct CDR3 sequences, less than 9.5% appearing once. Sequencing was done on a sample of PBMCs. The receptors here all came from a human donor in good health (CMV status not recorded). Some clones in this sample may be carry-over from other donors' samples.

This clonotype was counted a few times. This rearrangement joins TRBV12-3 or TRBV12-4 to TRBJ2-1; 7 nucleotides line up with TRBD2. V lost 0 bases and J lost 0; bases outside the gene matches: 2. The CDR3 length is 16 residues. The CDR3 is CASSLARGSSYNEQFF. The CDR3 nucleotides read TGTGCCAGCAGTTTAGCGCGGGGGAGCTCCTACAATGAGCAGTTCTTC.

The chain joins TRBV29-1 to TRBJ1-2; no reliable D call. The CDR3 is 12 residues long. The germline gives CDR1 SQVTM, CDR2 ANQGSEA. Trimming left V 5 bases short and J 4 bases short, with 11 bases between. The CDR3 DNA reads TGCAGCGTTTTACAGAGTTCCTATGGCTACACCTTC. Amino acids: CSVLQSSYGYTF.

This clonotype was detected ten times or more. The V and J genes are TRBV28 and TRBJ2-1; no firm D call. CDR1 and CDR2 from the germline V gene are MDHEN and SYDVKM. The CDR3 totals 13 residues. V gave up 7 bases and J gave up 4 bases, with 11 bases separating them. CDR3 protein: CASTNSRYNEQFF. CDR3 nucleotides: TGTGCCAGCACCAACAGCCGGTACAATGAGCAGTTCTTC.

This clonotype showed up just a few times. The V gene is TRBV2, the J gene TRBJ2-1; D remains unclear. With 8 bases removed from V and 0 bases from J, the gap between germline ends came to 14 bases. Germline CDR1 SNHLY, CDR2 FYNNEI. This CDR3 has 15 residues. The CDR3 sequence: CASSAAESSYNEQFF. The CDR3 nucleotides read TGTGCCAGCTCGGCGGCCGAGAGCTCCTACAATGAGCAGTTCTTC.

This clonotype occurred many times. J is TRBJ1-4 and V is TRBV7-9; 8 nucleotides align to TRBD1. V was clipped by 4 bases and J by 8 bases; unmatched bases: 9. Germline CDR1 SEHNR, CDR2 FQNEAQ (reference sequence). CDR3 length: 15 residues. CDR3 DNA sequence: TGTGCCAGCAGCTCCCAGCAGGGGGCGCGGGAAAAACTGTTTTTT. It yields the protein CASSSQQGAREKLFF. The full variable domain, in which reference TRBV7-9 and TRBJ1-4 provide the parts outside the CDR3, is DTGVSQNPRHKITKRGQNVTFRCDPISEHNRLYWYRQTLGQGPEFLTYFQNEAQLEKSRLLSDRFSAERPKGSFSTLEIQRTEQGDSAMYLCASSSQQGAREKLFFGSGTQLSVL.

Ten or more counts support this clonotype. The chain has TRBV7-8 and TRBJ1-4; 8 nucleotides match TRBD1. The CDR3 consists of 15 residues. Germline V gives CDR1 SGHVS, CDR2 FQNEAQ. Germline trimming cut 6 bases from V and 1 base from J; bases unmatched to any gene: 4. CDR3 DNA: TGTGCCAGCAGGACCGGACAGGGAACTAATGAAAAACTGTTTTTT. It encodes CASRTGQGTNEKLFF.

The V and J genes are TRBV5-1 and TRBJ2-7; 13 nucleotides align to TRBD2. Germline-derived CDR1 and CDR2 are SGHRS and YFSETQ. This CDR3 region has 17 residues. Trimming at V came to 3 bases and at J to 0 bases, leaving 6 bases not matched to a gene. The DNA for the CDR3 is TGCGCCAGCAGCTCCGGGACTAGCGGGACCAGCTCCTACGAGCAGTACTTC. Amino acids: CASSSGTSGTSSYEQYF.

This clonotype has ten or more counts. The chain has TRBV7-2 and TRBJ1-6; no definite D call. The CDR3 is 13 residues long. The V end lost 2 bases, the J end lost 8 bases, and 7 bases lay between the germline ends. The germline V gene has CDR1 SGHTA and CDR2 FQGNSA. In DNA form, the CDR3 reads TGTGCCAGCAGCTTATTAGGGTATTCACCCCTCCACTTT. It yields the protein CASSLLGYSPLHF.

In this sample, this clonotype turned up a few times. The chain couples TRBV20-1 to TRBJ2-3; 8 bases line up with TRBD2. The V and J ends lost 6 bases and 2 bases, in that order; junction bases with no gene match: 10. The CDR3 loop spans 15 amino acids. The V gene's germline CDR1 is DFQATT and CDR2 SNEGSKA (reference sequence). This CDR3 is CSASPGTSFTDTQYF. CDR3 nucleotides: TGCAGTGCAAGTCCCGGGACTAGTTTCACAGATACGCAGTATTTT.

This clonotype occurred a few times. V is TRBV29-1 and J is TRBJ1-2; 9 bases align to TRBD1. This CDR3 comprises 14 residues. The trim removed 1 base at V and 8 bases at J, leaving 8 bases unmatched. Germline V gene data show CDR1 as SQVTM and CDR2 as ANQGSEA. The CDR3 DNA follows: TGCAGCGTTGAAGTCCACAGGGGGCTAGGGGGCTACACCTTC. It encodes CSVEVHRGLGGYTF.

In this sample, this clonotype turned up many times. The J gene is TRBJ2-5, the V gene TRBV20-1; 16 nucleotides align to TRBD2. V lost 8 bases, J lost 4 bases, and 10 bases stayed unmatched. The CDR3 sequence is 16 residues long. CDR1 is DFQATT and CDR2 is SNEGSKA in the germline V gene (reference sequence). The CDR3 region has the DNA TGCAGTTCCCCGGGACTAGCGGGAGGGCCGACAGAGACCCAGTACTTC. This sequence encodes CSSPGLAGGPTETQYF.

This clonotype was counted ten times or more. V gene TRBV12-3 or TRBV12-4 combines with J gene TRBJ1-1, with D hard to call. Trimming stripped 5 bases from V and 4 bases from J, with 14 bases between. This CDR3 has 14 residues. The CDR3 sequence is CASSVGKSSTEAFF. CDR3 coding DNA: TGTGCCAGCAGTGTAGGGAAGAGTAGCACTGAAGCTTTCTTT.

This clonotype was seen repeatedly, ten times or more. The V call is TRBV6-2 or TRBV6-3, the J call TRBJ2-5; D may be TRBD1 (5 bases). The CDR3 is 12 residues long. CDR1 MNHEY and CDR2 SVGEGT come from the germline V gene. V gave up 6 bases and J gave up 4 bases, with 9 bases separating them. CDR3 DNA sequence: TGTGCCAGCAGAGACAGATCAGAGACCCAGTACTTC. It specifies CASRDRSETQYF.

This chain uses TRBV7-9 with TRBJ1-3; no reliable D call. This CDR3 has 11 amino acids. Germline CDR1 and CDR2: SEHNR and FQNEAQ (reference sequence). Trimming took 10 bases from V and 7 from J, leaving 11 bases between them. The CDR3 reads CAIRRANTIYF. CDR3 DNA: TGTGCCATTCGGAGGGCGAACACCATATATTTT.

This clonotype was seen only a few times. The chain combines TRBV11-1 with TRBJ2-2; D may correspond to TRBD1 or TRBD2 (5 bases each). CDR3 length equals 16 residues. Deletions cut 5 bases from V and 5 bases from J, with 18 bases between. The germline CDR1 and CDR2 sequences are SGHAT and FQDESV (reference sequence). The CDR3 sequence is CASSEPGPLGTGELFF. As DNA, the CDR3 is TGTGCCAGCAGCGAACCGGGACCACTGGGGACCGGGGAGCTGTTTTTT.

The CDR3 sequence is CAWSYGRGYTGELFF. DNA of the CDR3: TGTGCCTGGAGTTACGGGAGGGGTTACACCGGGGAGCTGTTTTTT. J is TRBJ2-2 and V is TRBV30; 8 bases match TRBD2. CDR1 and CDR2 from the germline V gene are GTSNPN and SVGIG (reference sequence). The CDR3 runs to 15 residues. J lost 3 bases, V lost 2 bases, and 5 bases had no gene match.

Ten or more counts support this clonotype. The chain links TRBV7-8 to TRBJ1-3; TRBD1 agrees at 8 bases. CDR3 length: 17 amino acids. CDR1 is SGHVS and CDR2 is FQNEAQ in the germline V gene. V was clipped by 4 bases and J by 4 bases; unmatched bases: 12. The CDR3 coding sequence is TGTGCCAGCAGCTCAAGCCCGGGACAGGTTCCCGGAAACACCATATATTTT. As protein: CASSSSPGQVPGNTIYF.

In its sample, this clonotype was seen a few times. J is TRBJ1-1 and V is TRBV10-3; 9 bases line up with TRBD1. The CDR3 is made up of 16 amino acids. CDR1 and CDR2 (germline): ENHRY, SYGVKD. The V and J ends lost 6 bases and 1 base, in that order; junction bases with no gene match: 9. The CDR3 DNA reads as TGTGCCATCAGGAAGTCCCTGACAGGGGGGAACACTGAAGCTTTCTTT. It is translated as CAIRKSLTGGNTEAFF.

The CDR3 reads CASSFGTGRYNSPLHF. The CDR3 DNA sequence: TGTGCCAGCAGCTTCGGGACAGGTCGATATAATTCACCCCTCCACTTT. The chain uses TRBV5-4 and TRBJ1-6, with 8 bases matching TRBD1. The CDR3 is made up of 16 amino acids. The germline gives CDR1 SGHNT, CDR2 YYREEE (reference sequence). J gave up 4 bases and V 2 bases, and 5 bases lay outside the gene matches. The whole variable domain, remainder taken from reference TRBV5-4 and TRBJ1-6, is ETGVTQSPTHLIKTRGQQVTLRCSSQSGHNTVSWYQQALGQGPQFIFQYYREEENGRGNFPPRFSGLQFPNYSSELNVNALELDDSALYLCASSFGTGRYNSPLHFGNGTRLTVT.

This clonotype was counted only a few times. V gene TRBV7-6 combines with J gene TRBJ2-2; D unresolved. The ends were cut back, 4 bases at V and 2 bases at J, with 8 bases in the middle. Germline V gene lookup returns CDR1 SGHVS and CDR2 FNYEAQ. The CDR3 is 14 amino acids. The CDR3 region is CASSSDTNTGELFF. In nucleotides, the CDR3 is TGTGCCAGCAGCTCAGATACCAACACCGGGGAGCTGTTTTTT.

This clonotype has at least ten counts. The chain is built from TRBV28 and TRBJ2-7; D call uncertain. This CDR3 is 15 amino acids long. Trimming left V 2 bases short and J 1 base short, with 12 bases between. Germline V lookup: CDR1 MDHEN, CDR2 SYDVKM. The CDR3 nucleotides are TGTGCCAGCAGTTTACCCGTGGGGAATTCCTACGAGCAGTACTTC. This sequence encodes CASSLPVGNSYEQYF.